This record looks at one TCR beta chain sequence and its context. This clone has only a few counts. Its antigen specificity is not known. Base qualities are missing; no much larger clone stands one base away. TCRbeta CDR3 regions were amplified from genomic DNA by means of the immunoSEQ Assay, a bias-controlled multiplex PCR. Concerning the study's data processing: Within the assay, amplification of reference gene primers was used to estimate how many nucleated cells each sample contained. To quantify the absolute abundance of each unique TCRbeta CDR3 rearrangement, sequence reads were collapsed and filtered. Productive Simpson clonality was computed per sample as the square root of Simpson's diversity index over productive rearrangements. Not all clones reach the TCRdb copy of this immuneACCESS table, which keeps in-frame sequences only. Checked studies attribute under half of the gap to unresolved V genes and leave the rest unexplained. Clone size and V and J calls were adopted from that table, with D and trimming inferred from the DNA. Across this sample there are fewer than 350,000 clones, with over 75% seen only once. The biggest ten clones account for around 6.8% of the sample.

Inclusive of the bounding cysteine and phenylalanine, the CDR3 is 14 residues long. The read is trimmed to its CDR3 DNA, 42 bases read in frame from base 1. V lost 4 bases and J lost 10 bases; the stretch between them is 19 bases long. The germline V gene specifies MNHEY as CDR1 and SVGAGI as CDR2. One collaborating source in Seattle enrolled patients during active infection and followed them longitudinally through the course of disease. Collaborating institutions collected whole blood in K2EDTA tubes following their own protocols. For TCRbeta analysis, collaborators shipped samples as frozen whole blood, isolated PBMCs, or DNA extracted from either of those sample types. This record belongs to a study of blood T cell repertoires in COVID-19 (dated by TCRdb to 2019 to 2021). In terms of the full investigation: Collaborator samples came from the United States, Italy and Spain and covered acute and convalescent phases of COVID-19. A de-identified subject ID, COVID-19 status, age in years and sex were almost always included in the sample metadata. The samples were drawn from two sources: the first 160 participants of the ongoing ImmuneRACE study, and 950 to 1,500 subjects contributed by 6 global collaborators. The prospective study material was composed of cDNA or gDNA derived from T cells, B-cell-depleted T cells, or PBMCs. Where available, HLA class I and class II types were obtained from metadata supplied by the sample provider rather than from assay-based typing. The repertoires were released in a freely available public database intended as a resource for research on the immune response to SARS-CoV-2. Subjects who had been exposed to COVID-19, were actively infected with it, or had recovered from it provided the deeply sampled blood TCRbeta repertoires that made up the dataset.

Beyond this particular receptor, the publication reports: How much clinical and demographic metadata was included differed by source and by participant, and the metadata was provided uncurated.

The sequence joins TRBV6-5 to TRBJ1-2; the D gene is unclear. The sequence was obtained from a young woman with COVID-19, enrolled during active disease. The sample was peripheral blood. The CDR3 has the sequence CASSFSAPPGDYTF. The DNA sequence is given as TGTGCCAGCAGTTTTTCAGCCCCCCCGGGAGACTACACCTTC.